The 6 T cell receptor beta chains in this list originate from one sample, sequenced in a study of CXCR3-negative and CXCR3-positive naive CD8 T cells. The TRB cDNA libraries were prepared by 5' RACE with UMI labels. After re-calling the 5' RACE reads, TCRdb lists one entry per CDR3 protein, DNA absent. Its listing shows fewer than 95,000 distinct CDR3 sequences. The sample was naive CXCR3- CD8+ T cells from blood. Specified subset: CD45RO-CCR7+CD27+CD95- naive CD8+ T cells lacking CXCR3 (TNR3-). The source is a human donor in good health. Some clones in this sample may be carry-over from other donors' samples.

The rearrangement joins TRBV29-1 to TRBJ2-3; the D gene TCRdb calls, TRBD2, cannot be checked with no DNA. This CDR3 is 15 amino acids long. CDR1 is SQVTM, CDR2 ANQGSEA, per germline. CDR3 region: CSVEMAEDLADTQYF.

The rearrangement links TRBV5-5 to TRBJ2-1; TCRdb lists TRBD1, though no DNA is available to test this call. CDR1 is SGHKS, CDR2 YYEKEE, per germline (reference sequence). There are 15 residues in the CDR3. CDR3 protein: CASSLDDRVADEQFF. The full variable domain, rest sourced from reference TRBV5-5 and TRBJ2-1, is DAGVTQSPTHLIKTRGQQVTLRCSPISGHKSVSWYQQVLGQGPQFIFQYYEKEERGRGNFPDRFSARQFPNYSSELNVNALLLGDSALYLCASSLDDRVADEQFFGPGTRLTVL.

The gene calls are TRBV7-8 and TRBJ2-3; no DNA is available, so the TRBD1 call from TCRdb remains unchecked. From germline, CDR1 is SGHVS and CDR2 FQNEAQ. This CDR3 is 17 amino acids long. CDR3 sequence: CASSLTGQGSSADTQYF.

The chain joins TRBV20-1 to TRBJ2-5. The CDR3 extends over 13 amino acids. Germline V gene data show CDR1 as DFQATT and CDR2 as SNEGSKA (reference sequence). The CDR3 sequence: CSATDTNPETQYF.

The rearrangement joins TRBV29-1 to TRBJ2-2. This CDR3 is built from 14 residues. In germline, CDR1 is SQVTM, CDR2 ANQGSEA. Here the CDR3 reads CSVASGSYTGELFF.

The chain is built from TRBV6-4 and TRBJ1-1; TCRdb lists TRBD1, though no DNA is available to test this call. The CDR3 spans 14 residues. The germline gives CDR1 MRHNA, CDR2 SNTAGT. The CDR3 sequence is CASSETGVGTEAFF.